Listed below are T cell receptor beta chains from one sample, sequenced in a study of CD8+ T cells in alopecia areata. Using immunoSEQ multiplex PCR, the repertoire was profiled, and TCRdb retains in-frame clones only, with some absent. The table records around 270,000 clones, 58% of them present only once. The sample was CD4+ T cells sorted from blood, taken at week 24, from a patient treated with tofacitinib. The receptors were gathered from a human donor with alopecia areata. The CDR3 runs from the conserved cysteine through the conserved F or W. Fields, in order: J gene, clone size, V gene, D gene, CDR3 protein, CDR3 DNA. A D gene is named only where the DNA matches it firmly. Expanded clones get a size class; other rows say once, few or many, or leave the size out.

J gene: TRBJ1-2; clone size: once; V gene: TRBV7-6; D gene: -; CDR3 protein: CASSLGTGGYTF; CDR3 DNA: TGTGCCAGCAGCTTGGGGACCGGGGGCTACACCTTC
J gene: TRBJ1-2; clone size: -; V gene: TRBV29-1; D gene: -; CDR3 protein: CSVEAGIYGYTF; CDR3 DNA: TGCAGCGTTGAGGCGGGGATCTATGGCTACACCTTC
J gene: TRBJ1-1; clone size: -; V gene: TRBV5-6; D gene: -; CDR3 protein: CASSLAALGAGMNTEAFF; CDR3 DNA: TGTGCCAGCAGCTTGGCCGCGCTGGGAGCCGGCATGAACACTGAAGCTTTCTTT
J gene: TRBJ2-7; clone size: -; V gene: TRBV9; D gene: -; CDR3 protein: CASSAAISYEQYF; CDR3 DNA: TGTGCCAGCAGCGCCGCAATAAGCTACGAGCAGTACTTC
J gene: TRBJ2-5; clone size: -; V gene: TRBV9; D gene: -; CDR3 protein: CASSVGGRGQETQYF; CDR3 DNA: TGTGCCAGCAGCGTAGGAGGCAGGGGCCAAGAGACCCAGTACTTC
J gene: TRBJ2-3; clone size: few; V gene: TRBV30; D gene: -; CDR3 protein: CAWSAVSGPDTQYF; CDR3 DNA: TGTGCCTGGAGTGCAGTGAGCGGCCCCGATACGCAGTATTTT
J gene: TRBJ2-5; clone size: -; V gene: TRBV15; D gene: -; CDR3 protein: CATSRDRGYQETQYF; CDR3 DNA: TGTGCCACCAGCAGAGATAGGGGCTATCAAGAGACCCAGTACTTC
J gene: TRBJ2-3; clone size: -; V gene: TRBV5-6; D gene: -; CDR3 protein: CASSATGPDTQYF; CDR3 DNA: TGTGCCAGCAGCGCCACCGGGCCAGATACGCAGTATTTT
J gene: TRBJ2-2; clone size: -; V gene: TRBV6-6; D gene: TRBD1; CDR3 protein: CASTQGTDTGELFF; CDR3 DNA: TGTGCCAGCACCCAGGGGACAGATACCGGGGAGCTGTTTTTT
J gene: TRBJ2-7; clone size: -; V gene: TRBV28; D gene: -; CDR3 protein: CASRGPGPGRLEQYF; CDR3 DNA: TGTGCCAGCAGGGGACCGGGACCTGGTCGGCTCGAGCAGTACTTC
J gene: TRBJ2-3; clone size: -; V gene: TRBV6-5; D gene: -; CDR3 protein: CASRNTDTQYF; CDR3 DNA: TGTGCCAGCAGAAACACAGATACGCAGTATTTT
J gene: TRBJ2-7; clone size: few; V gene: TRBV4-1; D gene: TRBD1; CDR3 protein: CASSLQGDEQYF; CDR3 DNA: TGCGCCAGCAGCCTACAGGGGGACGAGCAGTACTTC
J gene: TRBJ2-3; clone size: -; V gene: TRBV7-9; D gene: -; CDR3 protein: CASSLGLSTDTQYF; CDR3 DNA: TGTGCCAGCAGCTTGGGATTGAGCACAGATACGCAGTATTTT
J gene: TRBJ1-3; clone size: few; V gene: TRBV29-1; D gene: -; CDR3 protein: CSVESGDAGNTIYF; CDR3 DNA: TGCAGCGTGGAATCAGGGGATGCAGGAAACACCATATATTTT
J gene: TRBJ1-3; clone size: -; V gene: TRBV30; D gene: -; CDR3 protein: CAWSVGQATGNTIYF; CDR3 DNA: TGTGCCTGGAGTGTAGGGCAGGCCACTGGAAACACCATATATTTT
J gene: TRBJ2-1; clone size: -; V gene: TRBV29-1; D gene: -; CDR3 protein: CSVDWGLDEQFF; CDR3 DNA: TGCAGCGTTGACTGGGGGTTGGATGAGCAGTTCTTC
J gene: TRBJ1-2; clone size: -; V gene: TRBV2; D gene: TRBD1; CDR3 protein: CASNPTGSDGYTF; CDR3 DNA: TGTGCCAGCAACCCGACAGGGTCAGATGGCTACACCTTC
J gene: TRBJ1-5; clone size: -; V gene: TRBV5-1; D gene: TRBD1; CDR3 protein: CASSFAGGNQPQHF; CDR3 DNA: TGCGCCAGCAGCTTCGCAGGGGGAAATCAGCCCCAGCATTTT
J gene: TRBJ2-5; clone size: -; V gene: TRBV29-1; D gene: TRBD2; CDR3 protein: CSVEGREQETQYF; CDR3 DNA: TGCAGCGTTGAGGGGAGGGAACAAGAGACCCAGTACTTC
J gene: TRBJ2-7; clone size: -; V gene: TRBV7-2; D gene: -; CDR3 protein: CASSFRNAYEQYF; CDR3 DNA: TGTGCCAGCAGCTTTCGGAACGCCTACGAGCAGTACTTC
J gene: TRBJ2-3; clone size: -; V gene: TRBV5-1; D gene: -; CDR3 protein: CASSFSLDDTQYF; CDR3 DNA: TGCGCCAGCAGCTTTTCCCTGGATGACACGCAGTATTTT
J gene: TRBJ2-5; clone size: -; V gene: TRBV11-2; D gene: TRBD1; CDR3 protein: CASSLEMGQGRFQYF; CDR3 DNA: TGTGCCAGCAGCTTAGAGATGGGACAGGGGAGATTCCAGTACTTC
J gene: TRBJ2-5; clone size: few; V gene: TRBV29-1; D gene: TRBD1; CDR3 protein: CENRDRGFMETQYF; CDR3 DNA: TGCGAAAACCGGGACAGGGGCTTTATGGAGACCCAGTACTTC
J gene: TRBJ1-5; clone size: -; V gene: TRBV2; D gene: -; CDR3 protein: CASARRQPPQHF; CDR3 DNA: TGTGCCAGCGCTAGGCGGCAACCGCCCCAGCATTTT
J gene: TRBJ1-6; clone size: -; V gene: TRBV30; D gene: -; CDR3 protein: CAWSLMTGPNSPLHF; CDR3 DNA: TGTGCCTGGAGCCTCATGACAGGCCCTAATTCACCCCTCCACTTT
J gene: TRBJ2-5; clone size: -; V gene: TRBV19; D gene: -; CDR3 protein: CASSIRRRQGETQYF; CDR3 DNA: TGTGCCAGTAGTATACGTCGGAGGCAGGGTGAGACCCAGTACTTC
J gene: TRBJ1-2; clone size: -; V gene: TRBV14; D gene: -; CDR3 protein: CASSQSTHYGYTF; CDR3 DNA: TGTGCCAGCAGCCAAAGCACCCACTATGGCTACACCTTC
J gene: TRBJ2-3; clone size: -; V gene: TRBV27; D gene: TRBD2; CDR3 protein: CASSSAGDDTQYF; CDR3 DNA: TGTGCCAGCAGTTCAGCGGGGGACGATACGCAGTATTTT
J gene: TRBJ2-5; clone size: -; V gene: TRBV23-1; D gene: -; CDR3 protein: CASPFRRGRRTETQYF; CDR3 DNA: TGCGCCAGCCCCTTTCGACGGGGCCGGAGGACAGAGACCCAGTACTTC
J gene: TRBJ2-7; clone size: -; V gene: TRBV5-1; D gene: TRBD2; CDR3 protein: CASSFLTSGGPLTYEQYF; CDR3 DNA: TGCGCCAGCAGCTTCCTGACTAGCGGGGGGCCCCTTACCTACGAGCAGTACTTC
J gene: TRBJ2-5; clone size: -; V gene: TRBV7-2; D gene: -; CDR3 protein: CASSLGSSETQYF; CDR3 DNA: TGTGCCAGCAGCTTAGGGTCCTCAGAGACCCAGTACTTC
J gene: TRBJ1-2; clone size: -; V gene: TRBV2; D gene: -; CDR3 protein: CASLIDLGRKEPTF; CDR3 DNA: TGTGCCAGCCTAATCGACCTCGGACGGAAAGAACCCACCTTC
J gene: TRBJ2-7; clone size: -; V gene: TRBV30; D gene: TRBD1; CDR3 protein: CAWSAGTGVYEQYF; CDR3 DNA: TGTGCCTGGAGTGCCGGGACAGGGGTCTACGAGCAGTACTTC
J gene: TRBJ2-2; clone size: -; V gene: TRBV30; D gene: -; CDR3 protein: CAFRDKPNTGELFF; CDR3 DNA: TGTGCCTTTCGGGACAAACCGAACACCGGGGAGCTGTTTTTT
J gene: TRBJ2-4; clone size: -; V gene: TRBV7-8; D gene: -; CDR3 protein: CASSQDSGPKNIQYF; CDR3 DNA: TGTGCCAGCAGCCAGGACTCAGGGCCCAAAAACATTCAGTACTTC
J gene: TRBJ2-2; clone size: -; V gene: TRBV7-2; D gene: -; CDR3 protein: CASSFLTGELFF; CDR3 DNA: TGTGCCAGCAGCTTCCTCACCGGGGAGCTGTTTTTT
J gene: TRBJ1-4; clone size: few; V gene: TRBV5-1; D gene: -; CDR3 protein: CASSPLAGVGEKLFF; CDR3 DNA: TGCGCCAGCAGCCCCCTGGCAGGGGTAGGCGAAAAACTGTTTTTT
J gene: TRBJ1-5; clone size: -; V gene: TRBV4-3; D gene: TRBD1; CDR3 protein: CASSQDLDRDQPQHF; CDR3 DNA: TGCGCCAGCAGCCAAGACCTTGACAGGGATCAGCCCCAGCATTTT
J gene: TRBJ2-3; clone size: -; V gene: TRBV13; D gene: -; CDR3 protein: CASSLLAGGGTQYF; CDR3 DNA: TGTGCCAGCAGCCTCCTAGCAGGTGGCGGTACGCAGTATTTT
J gene: TRBJ2-6; clone size: -; V gene: TRBV15; D gene: -; CDR3 protein: CATSRLRRPHQVSGANVLTF; CDR3 DNA: TGTGCCACCAGCAGGCTGAGGAGGCCGCACCAGGTCTCTGGGGCCAACGTCCTGACTTTC
J gene: TRBJ2-1; clone size: -; V gene: TRBV7-3; D gene: -; CDR3 protein: CASSLGSRSYNEQFF; CDR3 DNA: TGTGCCAGCAGCTTAGGCTCGCGCTCCTACAATGAGCAGTTCTTC
J gene: TRBJ2-2; clone size: -; V gene: TRBV2; D gene: -; CDR3 protein: CASSPENTGELFF; CDR3 DNA: TGTGCCAGCAGTCCAGAGAACACCGGGGAGCTGTTTTTT